These T cell receptor beta chains were read from a single sample in a study of cytomegalovirus exposure and HLA in healthy donors. TCRdb's copy holds only in-frame clones and misses some; the assay was immunoSEQ multiplex PCR. The profile covers under 150,000 clones, with about four fifths appearing a single time and less than 3% taken by the ten largest. The specimen sequenced was PBMCs. Receptors originate from a male donor in good health and CMV-seronegative. Both conserved end residues are part of each CDR3. Each record gives: J gene, clone size, V gene, D gene, CDR3 protein, CDR3 DNA. The D gene is left open where the match is weak. Clone size is stated in some rows and not others, as once, few, many or a class when expanded.

TRBJ2-1	NA	TRBV5-4	TRBD1	CASSFSRQGVDEQFF	TGTGCCAGCAGCTTCTCACGACAGGGGGTTGATGAGCAGTTCTTC
TRBJ2-7	NA	TRBV28	TRBD2	CASSTSGTSYEQYF	TGTGCCAGCAGTACTAGCGGGACCTCCTACGAGCAGTACTTC
TRBJ2-1	few	TRBV15	NA	CATSRVLLEYEQFF	TGTGCCACCAGCAGAGTGTTGTTGGAGTACGAGCAGTTCTTC
TRBJ1-1	NA	TRBV28	TRBD1	CASSNYPGQGTEAFF	TGTGCCAGCAGTAATTATCCGGGACAGGGGACTGAAGCTTTCTTT
TRBJ2-7	NA	TRBV4-3	TRBD2	CASSQTSGAYEQYF	TGCGCCAGCAGCCAAACTAGCGGGGCCTACGAGCAGTACTTC
TRBJ2-1	NA	TRBV7-9	NA	CASSFRSVSSYNEQFF	TGTGCCAGCAGCTTCAGGTCGGTCAGCTCCTACAATGAGCAGTTCTTC
TRBJ2-1	NA	TRBV5-1	NA	CASSIYLGGEQFF	TGCGCCAGCAGCATATACCTCGGGGGTGAGCAGTTCTTC
TRBJ2-7	once	TRBV6-5	TRBD2	CASSASGRGSYEQYF	TGTGCCAGCTCGGCTAGCGGGAGAGGTAGCTACGAGCAGTACTTC
TRBJ2-6	NA	TRBV27	NA	CASSLSPGAGANVLTF	TGTGCCAGCAGTTTATCACCAGGGGCCGGGGCCAACGTCCTGACTTTC
TRBJ2-1	NA	TRBV29-1	TRBD1	CSGGRGQGAYNEQFF	TGCAGCGGGGGAAGGGGACAGGGGGCTTACAATGAGCAGTTCTTC
TRBJ2-7	few	TRBV5-1	NA	CASSLGGIGGSYEQYF	TGCGCCAGCAGCTTGGGAGGGATTGGGGGGAGCTACGAGCAGTACTTC
TRBJ2-5	NA	TRBV27	NA	CASKGGQETQYF	TGTGCCAGTAAGGGGGGGCAGGAGACCCAGTACTTC
TRBJ1-2	NA	TRBV5-1	NA	CASSSEGLYGYTF	TGCGCCAGCAGCTCGGAGGGACTCTATGGCTACACCTTC
TRBJ2-7	NA	TRBV4-3	TRBD1	CASSLDSGTDYEQYF	TGCGCCAGCAGCCTCGACTCCGGGACAGACTACGAGCAGTACTTC
TRBJ2-1	NA	TRBV19	TRBD2	CASARLAVNNEQFF	TGTGCCAGTGCGAGACTAGCGGTAAACAATGAGCAGTTCTTC
TRBJ2-7	NA	TRBV5-1	TRBD1	CASSLEGQGGYEQYF	TGCGCCAGCAGCTTGGAGGGACAGGGGGGCTACGAGCAGTACTTC
TRBJ2-1	NA	TRBV7-3	TRBD2	CASSLVAGGKNEQFF	TGTGCCAGCAGCTTAGTAGCGGGAGGCAAAAATGAGCAGTTCTTC
TRBJ2-5	few	TRBV9	TRBD2	CASSVDPAGSQETQYF	TGTGCCAGCAGCGTAGATCCAGCGGGGTCCCAAGAGACCCAGTACTTC
TRBJ2-2	NA	TRBV6-5	NA	CASSWFEGLPTGELFF	TGTGCCAGCAGTTGGTTCGAGGGTTTACCCACCGGGGAGCTGTTTTTT
TRBJ2-7	NA	TRBV4-3	NA	CASSQDRSRAGLGYEQYF	TGCGCCAGCAGCCAAGATCGGTCACGTGCGGGGCTGGGCTACGAGCAGTACTTC
TRBJ2-2	NA	TRBV7-3	TRBD2	CASSPRAGDKIGELFF	TGTGCCAGCAGCCCTAGAGCGGGAGACAAGATCGGGGAGCTGTTTTTT
TRBJ2-1	NA	TRBV19	NA	CASSIAGAGTYNEQFF	TGTGCCAGTAGTATAGCAGGAGCGGGCACCTACAATGAGCAGTTCTTC
TRBJ2-7	NA	TRBV9	TRBD2	CASSVGPGEGNEQYF	TGTGCCAGCAGCGTAGGCCCGGGGGAGGGGAACGAGCAGTACTTC
TRBJ2-7	NA	TRBV30	NA	CAWGRTNYYEQYF	TGTGCCTGGGGGAGGACAAACTACTACGAGCAGTACTTC
TRBJ1-5	NA	TRBV5-1	NA	CASSLAPSPGQPQHF	TGCGCCAGCAGCTTGGCCCCTTCCCCGGGGCAGCCCCAGCATTTT
TRBJ2-1	NA	TRBV19	NA	CASSIASSSYNEQFF	TGTGCCAGTAGTATAGCGTCGAGCTCCTACAATGAGCAGTTCTTC
TRBJ1-2	few	TRBV27	NA	CASSLWAGDGYTF	TGTGCCAGCAGTCTATGGGCAGGCGATGGCTACACCTTC
TRBJ1-2	NA	TRBV6-1	NA	CASSEFAPSTGYTF	TGTGCCAGCAGTGAATTCGCACCCTCCACAGGCTACACCTTC
TRBJ2-2	NA	TRBV11-2	NA	CALPGSSTGELFF	TGTGCCCTTCCAGGGTCGAGCACCGGGGAGCTGTTTTTT
TRBJ2-5	NA	TRBV11-3	NA	CASSLGRGGKETQYF	TGTGCCAGCAGCTTGGGCAGGGGCGGTAAAGAGACCCAGTACTTC
TRBJ2-5	NA	TRBV2	TRBD2	CASSGSGRRRETQYF	TGTGCCAGCAGCGGTAGCGGGAGGCGGAGGGAGACCCAGTACTTC
TRBJ2-5	once	TRBV18	NA	CASSPYGTVSGSGDQEAQYF	TGTGCCAGCTCACCATATGGGACAGTGAGCGGGAGCGGTGACCAAGAGGCCCAGTACTTC
TRBJ1-6	NA	TRBV7-9	TRBD1	CASSSQGAASYNSPLHF	TGTGCCAGCAGTTCGCAGGGGGCGGCGTCCTATAATTCACCCCTCCACTTT
TRBJ2-7	once	TRBV19	NA	CASTRDREEYEQYF	TGTGCCAGTACCCGAGACAGGGAGGAGTACGAGCAGTACTTC
TRBJ2-2	NA	TRBV19	TRBD2	CASIWLAGAGELFF	TGTGCCAGTATTTGGTTAGCGGGAGCCGGGGAGCTGTTTTTT
TRBJ2-7	NA	TRBV11-2	TRBD1	CASSLVVTGLLEQYF	TGTGCCAGCAGCTTAGTCGTGACAGGGCTCCTCGAGCAGTACTTC
TRBJ2-7	NA	TRBV11-3	NA	CASSYLQEQYF	TGTGCCAGCAGCTATTTACAGGAGCAGTACTTC
TRBJ2-1	NA	TRBV4-3	TRBD2	CASSHPGEGDSYNEQFF	TGCGCCAGCAGCCACCCCGGGGAGGGAGACTCCTACAATGAGCAGTTCTTC
TRBJ1-3	NA	TRBV9	NA	CASSVAQARSGNTIYF	TGTGCCAGCAGCGTAGCCCAGGCCCGCTCTGGAAACACCATATATTTT
TRBJ2-7	NA	TRBV1	NA	CTSSQGPRGQGQHEQYF	TGCACCAGCAGCCAAGGCCCTCGGGGACAGGGGCAGCACGAGCAGTACTTC
TRBJ2-1	once	TRBV11-1	TRBD1	CASSDRGPNYNEQFF	TGTGCCAGCAGCGACAGGGGCCCTAACTACAATGAGCAGTTCTTC
TRBJ2-1	NA	TRBV5-1	TRBD1	CASTLAGQGSDEQFF	TGCGCCAGCACTTTAGCGGGACAGGGGTCGGATGAGCAGTTCTTC
TRBJ2-7	NA	TRBV4-3	NA	CASSQEIIYEQYF	TGCGCCAGCAGCCAAGAAATCATCTACGAGCAGTACTTC
TRBJ1-4	NA	TRBV11-2	NA	CASSRVSGTLDEKLFF	TGTGCCAGCAGCCGGGTGTCTGGGACACTAGATGAAAAACTGTTTTTT
TRBJ1-2	NA	TRBV19	TRBD1	CASSSTPGQHYGYTF	TGTGCCAGTAGTAGCACCCCGGGACAGCACTATGGCTACACCTTC
TRBJ2-7	NA	TRBV4-2	TRBD2	CASSQESSGNYEQYF	TGTGCCAGCAGCCAAGAGTCTAGCGGCAATTACGAGCAGTACTTC
TRBJ2-1	NA	TRBV30	TRBD2	CAWFYSGRARNEQFF	TGTGCCTGGTTCTATAGCGGGAGGGCCAGAAATGAGCAGTTCTTC
TRBJ2-7	NA	TRBV7-9	TRBD1	CASSDGTGAGEQYF	TGTGCCAGCAGCGATGGGACAGGGGCTGGGGAGCAGTACTTC
TRBJ1-1	once	TRBV10-3	TRBD1	CAIRDRPMNTEAFF	TGTGCCATCAGGGACAGGCCTATGAACACTGAAGCTTTCTTT
TRBJ1-1	NA	TRBV27	TRBD1	CASSTGVYTEAFF	TGTGCCAGCAGTACAGGGGTTTATACTGAAGCTTTCTTT
TRBJ1-2	NA	TRBV19	TRBD1	CASNRDRGGYTF	TGTGCCAGTAACCGGGACAGAGGTGGCTACACCTTC
TRBJ1-6	NA	TRBV27	NA	CASSLAAGFYNSPLHF	TGTGCCAGCAGTTTAGCGGCGGGATTCTATAATTCACCCCTCCACTTT
TRBJ2-5	NA	TRBV4-2	TRBD2	CASSQGTSGQETQYF	TGTGCCAGCAGCCAAGGGACTAGCGGACAAGAGACCCAGTACTTC
TRBJ1-6	once	TRBV6-5	NA	CASSYGRGEGSPLHF	TGTGCCAGCAGTTATGGCCGAGGGGAGGGATCACCCCTCCACTTT
TRBJ2-5	NA	TRBV4-3	TRBD2	CASSQRTSGMYQETQYF	TGCGCCAGCAGCCAGAGGACTAGCGGGATGTACCAAGAGACCCAGTACTTC
TRBJ2-7	NA	TRBV7-2	NA	CASSLVPGEQYF	TGTGCCAGCAGCTTAGTCCCGGGCGAGCAGTACTTC
TRBJ1-1	NA	TRBV4-1	NA	CASSHRVSEAFF	TGCGCCAGCAGCCACAGGGTTTCTGAAGCTTTCTTT
TRBJ2-1	NA	TRBV15	TRBD1	CATSRETDRGILNEQFF	TGTGCCACCAGCAGAGAAACGGACAGGGGGATTTTAAATGAGCAGTTCTTC
TRBJ2-7	NA	TRBV2	NA	CASKTSVSYEQYF	TGTGCCAGCAAGACTAGTGTGTCCTACGAGCAGTACTTC
TRBJ1-6	NA	TRBV6-1	NA	CASSVGTPNSPLHF	TGTGCCAGCAGTGTGGGGACACCCAATTCACCCCTCCACTTT